This T cell receptor beta chain was sequenced in a study of T cells after yellow fever vaccination. With V trimmed by 7 bases and J by 4 bases, 10 bases remained unmatched. CDR1 is MDHEN and CDR2 is SYDVKM in the germline V gene. This CDR3 is built from 16 residues. TCRdb ran MiXCR on the 5' RACE reads and lists one entry per CDR3 protein. The sample consists of around 340,000 distinct CDR3 sequences, 8.5% to 9% of them appearing once. V gene TRBV28 combines with J gene TRBJ1-6; TRBD1 aligns across 7 bases. The receptor was isolated from a man between 18 and 29 years old who received the YFV17D yellow fever vaccine. Sample: PBMCs, taken on the day of the first yellow fever vaccination. The CDR3 DNA follows: TGTGCCAGCACCCCAGCACCGGGACAGTATAATTCACCCCTCCACTTT. It yields the protein CASTPAPGQYNSPLHF.